This T cell receptor beta chain was found in a study of pediatric ulcerative colitis. One to two pinch biopsies were taken from the rectum during colonoscopy. Sequenced by immunoSEQ multiplex PCR; TCRdb stores in-frame clones only, minus some. This sample carries approximately 37,000 clones, roughly 70% of them seen once, and the ten largest clones take about 9.1%. Trimming left V 2 bases short and J 5 bases short, with 15 bases between. The CDR3 length is 15 residues. Germline loops: CDR1 MNHNS, CDR2 SASEGT. This chain uses TRBV6-1 with TRBJ1-2, with D uncertain. The sequenced sample consisted of gut tissue. The sequence derives from a boy aged 10-17 years with severe ulcerative colitis. CDR3 residues: CASSELVSNPYGYTF. The CDR3 region has the DNA TGTGCCAGCAGTGAACTAGTTTCGAACCCGTATGGCTACACCTTC.